This T cell receptor beta chain was found in a study of blood T cell repertoires in COVID-19 (dated by TCRdb to the early 2020s). Turning to the overall study: Samples covering the acute and convalescent phases of COVID-19 were provided by collaborators in the United States, Italy and Spain. The material from the prospective study consisted of cDNA or gDNA derived from T cells, B-cell-depleted T cells, or PBMCs. The dataset comprised deeply sampled blood TCRbeta repertoires from subjects exposed to, actively infected with, or recovered from COVID-19. The repertoires were made available in a free public database intended to serve as a resource for research on the immune response to SARS-CoV-2. The samples were drawn from two sources: the first 160 participants of the ongoing ImmuneRACE study, and 950 to 1,500 subjects contributed by 6 global collaborators. Nearly every sample came with metadata listing a de-identified subject ID, COVID-19 status, age in years and sex. Where available, HLA class I and class II types were taken from metadata supplied by the sample provider and were not determined by assay-based typing.

Beyond this particular receptor, the publication reports: Clinical and demographic metadata were provided uncurated, with the amount varying by source and participant.

As for this clone: The antigen it recognizes is unknown. No much larger clonotype is one base removed from it; base qualities were not supplied.

TCRbeta CDR3 regions were amplified from genomic DNA using the immunoSEQ Assay, a bias-controlled multiplex PCR. Processing in the source paper ran as follows. Within the assay, amplification of reference gene primers was used to estimate how many nucleated cells each sample contained. To quantify the absolute abundance of each unique TCRbeta CDR3 rearrangement, sequence reads were collapsed and filtered. For each sample, productive Simpson clonality was calculated by taking the square root of Simpson's diversity index across productive rearrangements. TCRdb mirrors the immuneACCESS table, restricted to in-frame sequences. Some clones are absent from its copies; in checked studies, under half trace to an unresolved V gene, and the reason for the others is unknown. V, J and clone size were drawn from that table, and D and trimming were deduced from the DNA. The sample table shows approximately 70,000 clones, and around 84% are seen once. The ten most abundant clones make up more than 9.5% of the sample.

Compared with germline, V lacks 5 bases and J lacks 1 base; bases without a gene match: 1. Taken from the germline V gene, the CDR1 and CDR2 loops are MNHEY and SVGAGI. There are 14 amino acids in the CDR3, from cysteine to phenylalanine inclusive. Kept here is only the CDR3 DNA, which spans 42 bases and is read in frame from base 1. Collaborating institutions collected whole blood in K2EDTA tubes following their own protocols. For TCRbeta analysis, collaborators shipped samples in one of three forms: frozen whole blood, isolated PBMCs, or DNA extracted from either of those sample types. This sequence was found in a woman at least 80 years old with acute or convalescent COVID-19. Source material: peripheral blood. The rearranged chain carries TRBV6-5 and TRBJ1-4; 7 middle bases align to TRBD1. The sequenced DNA: TGTGCCAGCAGTACAGGGGTAACTAATGAAAAACTGTTTTTT. The resulting protein is CASSTGVTNEKLFF.